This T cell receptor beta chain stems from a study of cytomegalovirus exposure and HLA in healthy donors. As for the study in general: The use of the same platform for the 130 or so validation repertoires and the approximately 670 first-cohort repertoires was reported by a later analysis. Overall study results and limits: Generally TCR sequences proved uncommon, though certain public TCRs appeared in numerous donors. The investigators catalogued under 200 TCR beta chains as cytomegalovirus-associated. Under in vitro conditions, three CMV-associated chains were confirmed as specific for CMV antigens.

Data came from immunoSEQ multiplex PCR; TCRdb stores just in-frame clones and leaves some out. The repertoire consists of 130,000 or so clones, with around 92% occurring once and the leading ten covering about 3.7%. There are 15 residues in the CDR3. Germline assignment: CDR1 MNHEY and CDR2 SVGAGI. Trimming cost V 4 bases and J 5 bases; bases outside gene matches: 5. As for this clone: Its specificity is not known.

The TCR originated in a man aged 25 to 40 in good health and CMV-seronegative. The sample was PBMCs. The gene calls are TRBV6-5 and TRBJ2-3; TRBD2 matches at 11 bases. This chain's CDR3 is CASSFLAGGQDTQYF. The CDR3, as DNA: TGTGCCAGCAGTTTTTTAGCGGGGGGGCAAGATACGCAGTATTTT.